Shown below are 22 T cell receptor beta chains from a single sample sequenced in a study of patients and donors after allogeneic stem cell transplantation. TCRdb passed the RT-PCR reads through MiXCR, listing each CDR3 protein once. This table holds hundreds of thousands of distinct CDR3 sequences, 16% found once. Sample: blood, either unsorted or a sorted T cell fraction (not recorded which). These receptors all come from a human donor who was either an allogeneic HSCT recipient or a stem cell or donor lymphocyte infusion donor (not recorded which). It is not recorded whose cells these are; they may come from a transplant donor.

This clonotype has at least ten counts. This rearrangement joins TRBV12-3 or TRBV12-4 to TRBJ2-3; TRBD1 agrees at 12 bases. The ends lost 6 bases at V and 4 bases at J; junction bases unmatched: 5. The CDR3 spans 15 residues. In DNA, the CDR3 is TGTGCCAGCAGACGGGACAGGGGGCGTTCAGATACGCAGTATTTT. Protein: CASRRDRGRSDTQYF.

This clonotype has only a few counts. V and J are TRBV9 and TRBJ2-7; 8 nucleotides align to TRBD2. The CDR3 covers 15 residues. The germline V gene has CDR1 SGDLS and CDR2 YYNGEE. The junction had 13 bases not matched to a gene; V was cut back by 4 bases and J by 7 bases. The CDR3 coding sequence is TGTGCCAGCAGCCCTCTAGCGGGTACTCCCCTGGAGCAGTACTTC. Protein product: CASSPLAGTPLEQYF.

The rearrangement joins TRBV29-1 to TRBJ2-5; 7 bases align to TRBD1. The CDR3 has 14 amino acids. Losses at the gene ends were 4 bases for V and 5 bases for J; bases not matched to a gene: 10. Germline CDR1 and CDR2: SQVTM and ANQGSEA. CDR3 bases: TGCAGCGTTGTTAGACAGGGAGCGGAGGAGACCCAGTACTTC. It is translated as CSVVRQGAEETQYF.

In its sample, this clonotype was seen a few times. The CDR3 nucleotides are TGTGCCAGCAGCCGGCTAGCACCCTGGGACGAGCAGTACTTC. Its protein is CASSRLAPWDEQYF. V gene TRBV6-2 or TRBV6-3 combines with J gene TRBJ2-7; D possibly corresponds to TRBD2 (5 bases). This CDR3 spans 14 amino acids. Looked up from germline, CDR1 is MNHEY and CDR2 is SVGEGT. V gave up 6 bases and J gave up 5 bases, with 17 bases separating them.

Only a few counts were recorded for this clonotype. The CDR3 sequence is CASRALAVNTGELFF. Written as DNA, the CDR3 is TGTGCCAGCAGGGCCCTAGCAGTGAACACCGGGGAGCTGTTTTTT. This sequence joins TRBV11-3 and TRBJ2-2; tentative D call: TRBD2 (5 bases). Trimming removed 6 bases at V and 1 base at J, with 12 bases between. Germline assignment: CDR1 SGHNT and CDR2 YENEEA. The CDR3 is made up of 15 amino acids.

This chain joins TRBV7-9 and TRBJ2-5; TRBD1 aligns across 7 bases. Looked up from germline, CDR1 is SEHNR and CDR2 is FQNEAQ (reference sequence). CDR3 length equals 16 residues. Losses at the gene ends were 5 bases for V and 2 bases for J; bases not matched to a gene: 11. Here the CDR3 reads CASSTYRDRKQETQYF. DNA for the CDR3: TGTGCCAGCAGCACGTACCGGGACAGAAAACAAGAGACCCAGTACTTC. Full variable domain (rest looked up from reference TRBV7-9 and TRBJ2-5): DTGVSQNPRHKITKRGQNVTFRCDPISEHNRLYWYRQTLGQGPEFLTYFQNEAQLEKSRLLSDRFSAERPKGSFSTLEIQRTEQGDSAMYLCASSTYRDRKQETQYFGPGTRLLVL.

The table lists this clonotype with a few counts. The CDR3 nucleotides read TGTGCCAGCAGCTTAGTAGGGGGGGACACTGAAGCTTTCTTT. This codes for CASSLVGGDTEAFF. The V gene is TRBV7-9, the J gene TRBJ1-1; TRBD1 might be the D (6 bases). This CDR3 comprises 14 residues. Germline loops: CDR1 SEHNR, CDR2 FQNEAQ (reference sequence). Trimming removed 1 base at V and 3 bases at J, with 9 bases between.

This clonotype was detected only a few times. V is TRBV12-3 or TRBV12-4 and J is TRBJ1-2, with no clear D. This CDR3 contains 14 residues. The germline V and J ends were trimmed by 5 bases and 5 bases, with 15 bases remaining between them. The CDR3 DNA reads TGTGCCAGCAGTACTCCGGGAGAAAGTTATGGCTACACCTTC. Amino acid sequence: CASSTPGESYGYTF.

In this sample, this clonotype turned up a few times. The chain uses TRBV21-1 and TRBJ2-3; TRBD1, as called in the table, went unchecked against the DNA. TRBV21-1 is reported as a pseudogene. This CDR3 is built from 20 residues. The DNA of the CDR3 is TGTGCCAGCGGCCCCCGGGGGCGATCCACAGACAGTTCTCCAGGAGATACGCAGTATTTT. As protein: CASGPRGRSTDSSPGDTQYF.

This clonotype appeared a few times. This chain uses TRBV7-2 with TRBJ2-5; D remains ambiguous. The ends were cut back, 5 bases at V and 0 bases at J, with 13 bases in the middle. Germline V gene lookup returns CDR1 SGHTA and CDR2 FQGNSA. The CDR3 consists of 15 residues. CDR3 coding DNA: TGTGCCAGCAGCCGATTTGGGTGGGACCAAGAGACCCAGTACTTC. It specifies CASSRFGWDQETQYF.

This clonotype appeared a few times. The rearrangement uses TRBV7-2 and TRBJ2-5, with 13 bases aligning to TRBD2. Germline V gene sequence: CDR1 SGHTA, CDR2 FQGNSA. This CDR3 comprises 17 residues. The junction had 8 bases not matched to a gene; V was cut back by 2 bases and J by 5 bases. Here the CDR3 reads CASSLTPPLAGGETQYF. CDR3 nucleotides: TGTGCCAGCAGCTTAACCCCCCCACTAGCGGGGGGGGAGACCCAGTACTTC.

The CDR3 DNA sequence: TGTGCCAGCAGTTACGGAATTGACAGGGCCCCATCCGAAGCTTTCTTT. Translated, it gives CASSYGIDRAPSEAFF. The V gene is TRBV28, the J gene TRBJ1-1; 7 positions match TRBD1. The trim removed 4 bases at V and 8 bases at J, leaving 16 bases unmatched. CDR3 length: 16 residues. Germline assignment: CDR1 MDHEN and CDR2 SYDVKM.

This clonotype was detected a few times. The chain has TRBV7-2 and TRBJ1-5, with 7 bases identical to TRBD1. The germline gives CDR1 SGHTA, CDR2 FQGNSA. This CDR3 has 17 residues. The ends lost 1 base at V and 1 base at J; junction bases unmatched: 7. The CDR3: CASSLGTTGRSNQPQHF. As DNA, the CDR3 is TGTGCCAGCAGCTTAGGCACGACAGGGAGAAGCAATCAGCCCCAGCATTTT. Using reference TRBV7-2 and TRBJ1-5 for the parts outside the CDR3, the full variable domain is GAGVSQSPSNKVTEKGKDVELRCDPISGHTALYWYRQSLGQGLEFLIYFQGNSAPDKSGLPSDRFSAERTGGSVSTLTIQRTQQEDSAVYLCASSLGTTGRSNQPQHFGDGTRLSIL.

The chain links TRBV19 to TRBJ1-5, with unresolved D. The V gene's germline CDR1 is LNHDA and CDR2 SQIVND (reference sequence). CDR3 size: 15 residues. V lost 3 bases, J lost 0 bases, and 9 bases lay in between. CDR3 bases: TGTGCCAGTAGTATTGGCGGGTATAGCAATCAGCCCCAGCATTTT. Translated, it gives CASSIGGYSNQPQHF. The whole variable domain, remainder taken from reference TRBV19 and TRBJ1-5, is DGGITQSPKYLFRKEGQNVTLSCEQNLNHDAMYWYRQDPGQGLRLIYYSQIVNDFQKGDIAEGYSVSREKKESFPLTVTSAQKNPTAFYLCASSIGGYSNQPQHFGDGTRLSIL.

The chain employs TRBV6-5 and TRBJ2-1; 13 bases map to TRBD2. Trimming took 1 base from V and 4 from J; bases not matched to a gene: 4. In germline, CDR1 is MNHEY, CDR2 SVGAGI. The length of the CDR3 is 17 residues. CDR3 in DNA: TGTGCCAGCAGTTACTTGACTAGCGGGAGGAGGTACAATGAGCAGTTCTTC. This encodes CASSYLTSGRRYNEQFF.

This clonotype has only a few counts. The rearrangement links TRBV5-1 to TRBJ2-1, with TRBD2 identical over 7 bases. The CDR3 extends over 20 amino acids. From germline, CDR1 is SGHRS and CDR2 YFSETQ. V lost 6 bases, J lost 4 bases, and 25 bases stayed unmatched. The CDR3 reads CASKVFGGSGSLSFYNEQFF. In DNA form, the CDR3 reads TGCGCCAGCAAGGTGTTCGGCGGGAGTGGCTCCCTTTCCTTTTACAATGAGCAGTTCTTC.

This clonotype occurred many times. This chain uses TRBV12-3 or TRBV12-4 with TRBJ2-7; 8 nucleotides line up with TRBD2. CDR3 length equals 18 residues. The V segment lost 1 base and the J segment 1 base; nucleotides outside the gene matches: 12. CDR3 nucleotides: TGTGCCAGCAGTTTAGATCGGCTAGCGGGCGACACGTCCTACGAGCAGTACTTC. As protein: CASSLDRLAGDTSYEQYF.

The chain uses TRBV2 and TRBJ2-7; a weak D match, TRBD2 (6 bases). The V gene's germline CDR1 is SNHLY and CDR2 FYNNEI. The V gene lost 2 bases and the J gene lost 10 bases, with 15 bases spanning the gap. The CDR3 consists of 13 residues. CDR3 sequence reads: CASSERRDLSQYF. The CDR3 DNA reads as TGTGCCAGCAGTGAACGGCGGGATCTAAGCCAGTACTTC.

This sequence joins TRBV9 and TRBJ1-2; D uncertain. There are 16 residues in the CDR3. Germline CDR1 and CDR2: SGDLS and YYNGEE. Trimming pared 3 bases from V and 0 bases from J, leaving 15 bases between. The DNA for the CDR3 is TGTGCCAGCAGCGAGAGGGAATACATCTCTAACTATGGCTACACCTTC. This codes for CASSEREYISNYGYTF. Based on the CDR3 plus reference TRBV9 and TRBJ1-2, the full variable domain is DSGVTQTPKHLITATGQRVTLRCSPRSGDLSVYWYQQSLDQGLQFLIQYYNGEERAKGNILERFSAQQFPDLHSELNLSSLELGDSALYFCASSEREYISNYGYTFGSGTRLTVV.

This clonotype was counted only a few times. The V gene is TRBV12-3 or TRBV12-4, the J gene TRBJ1-6; 7 positions agree with TRBD1. V lost 10 bases to trimming and J lost 7 bases; unmatched junction nucleotides: 10. CDR3 size: 14 residues. As DNA, the CDR3 is TGTGCCATACGCGCCGGGACAGCCAATTCACCCCTCCACTTT. Protein product: CAIRAGTANSPLHF.

The table lists this clonotype with a few counts. The J gene is TRBJ1-2, the V gene TRBV6-1, with 9 bases aligning to TRBD1. From germline, CDR1 is MNHNS and CDR2 SASEGT. V shed 6 bases, J shed 4 bases, and the junction held 6 bases outside the gene matches. This CDR3 comprises 14 residues. The CDR3 DNA sequence: TGTGCCAGCAGAGCGGGACAGGGTCCCTATGGCTACACCTTC. Its translation is CASRAGQGPYGYTF.

The chain links TRBV12-3 or TRBV12-4 to TRBJ2-2; 7 positions match TRBD1. Trimming at V came to 3 bases and at J to 7 bases, leaving 8 bases not matched to a gene. There are 15 residues in the CDR3. The CDR3: CASSFNRGVHGELFF. The CDR3 DNA is TGTGCCAGCAGTTTTAACAGGGGTGTGCACGGGGAGCTGTTTTTT.